This is a list of T cell receptor beta chains from one sample in a study of cytomegalovirus exposure and HLA in healthy donors. Repertoires were generated with immunoSEQ multiplex PCR, while TCRdb's copy carries only in-frame clones and drops some. The sample yields roughly 300,000 clones, about nine tenths seen once. Sequencing was performed on PBMCs. All receptors derive from a man aged 40-55 years in good health and CMV-seropositive. Each CDR3 is given with its conserved first and last residue. A D gene is named only where the DNA matches it firmly. Size tells how often a clone was seen (once, few, many) or the class of an expanded clone, and some rows leave it out.

clone size: .; J gene: TRBJ1-1; D gene: .; V gene: TRBV5-1; CDR3 DNA: TGCGCCAGCAGCTTGGCCCGACAGGACCTGAACACTGAAGCTTTCTTT; CDR3 protein: CASSLARQDLNTEAFF
clone size: few; J gene: TRBJ2-5; D gene: TRBD2; V gene: TRBV5-6; CDR3 DNA: TGTGCCAGCAGCCCGGGACTAGCGGGAGTGGAGACCCAGTACTTC; CDR3 protein: CASSPGLAGVETQYF
clone size: .; J gene: TRBJ2-1; D gene: TRBD1; V gene: TRBV15; CDR3 DNA: TGTGCCACCAGCAGAGTGGACAGGGGGCGAGGTGAGCAGTTCTTC; CDR3 protein: CATSRVDRGRGEQFF
clone size: .; J gene: TRBJ2-3; D gene: .; V gene: TRBV28; CDR3 DNA: TGTGCCAGCAGTGAACCCGGGGCAGATACGCAGTATTTT; CDR3 protein: CASSEPGADTQYF
clone size: .; J gene: TRBJ1-2; D gene: .; V gene: TRBV12-5; CDR3 DNA: TGTGCTAGTGGTTCCACCTCCCCAGGGTTAGCTAACTATGGCTACACCTTC; CDR3 protein: CASGSTSPGLANYGYTF
clone size: .; J gene: TRBJ2-2; D gene: .; V gene: TRBV28; CDR3 DNA: TGTGCCAGCAGAATGGACATAGCCGCGAACACCGGGGAGCTGTTTTTT; CDR3 protein: CASRMDIAANTGELFF
clone size: .; J gene: TRBJ2-7; D gene: .; V gene: TRBV6-1; CDR3 DNA: TGTGCCAGCAGTGAATTCGGGCTAGGGGGCTACGAGCAGTACTTC; CDR3 protein: CASSEFGLGGYEQYF
clone size: .; J gene: TRBJ2-2; D gene: TRBD1; V gene: TRBV7-9; CDR3 DNA: TGTTCCAGCACCATTGGACAGGGCGGGGAGCTGTTTTTT; CDR3 protein: CSSTIGQGGELFF
clone size: .; J gene: TRBJ2-3; D gene: TRBD1; V gene: TRBV27; CDR3 DNA: TGTGCCAGCAGTTTCCCGGGACAGGGAGATACGCAGTATTTT; CDR3 protein: CASSFPGQGDTQYF
clone size: .; J gene: TRBJ1-2; D gene: .; V gene: TRBV5-3; CDR3 DNA: TGTGCCAGAAGCTTGGAAGAGGGATCCTATGGCTACACCTTC; CDR3 protein: CARSLEEGSYGYTF
clone size: once; J gene: TRBJ2-7; D gene: TRBD1; V gene: TRBV5-1; CDR3 DNA: TGCGCCAGCAGCTTGGCCTGGATGGGACAGGGCACCTACGAGCAGTACTTC; CDR3 protein: CASSLAWMGQGTYEQYF
clone size: .; J gene: TRBJ2-3; D gene: .; V gene: TRBV13; CDR3 DNA: TGTGCCAGCAGCTTACTGCAGGAAGGCCGCACAGATACGCAGTATTTT; CDR3 protein: CASSLLQEGRTDTQYF
clone size: .; J gene: TRBJ1-1; D gene: .; V gene: TRBV19; CDR3 DNA: TGTGCCAGTAGAGTAACAGGGAACACTGAAGCTTTCTTT; CDR3 protein: CASRVTGNTEAFF
clone size: .; J gene: TRBJ1-5; D gene: .; V gene: TRBV28; CDR3 DNA: TGTGCCAGCAGTTTATTTATTCAGCCCCAGCATTTT; CDR3 protein: CASSLFIQPQHF
clone size: .; J gene: TRBJ2-5; D gene: .; V gene: TRBV28; CDR3 DNA: TGTGCCAGCACCCAGAGAGGGGGTGAAGAGACCCAGTACTTC; CDR3 protein: CASTQRGGEETQYF
clone size: .; J gene: TRBJ1-2; D gene: .; V gene: TRBV27; CDR3 DNA: TGTGCCAGCAGTTTACTCCCCCGGGGGGCATCCTATGGCTACACCTTC; CDR3 protein: CASSLLPRGASYGYTF
clone size: .; J gene: TRBJ2-7; D gene: TRBD1; V gene: TRBV6-5; CDR3 DNA: TGTGCCGGGGGACAGGGGTACGAGCAGTACTTC; CDR3 protein: CAGGQGYEQYF
clone size: .; J gene: TRBJ1-3; D gene: .; V gene: TRBV28; CDR3 DNA: TGTGCCAGCAGCCGAATAGGTGGTCAGGGCTCTGGAAACACCATATATTTT; CDR3 protein: CASSRIGGQGSGNTIYF
clone size: .; J gene: TRBJ2-7; D gene: TRBD1; V gene: TRBV7-6; CDR3 DNA: TGTGCCAGCAGCCCGGGACAGGGGGCCTACGAGCAGTACTTC; CDR3 protein: CASSPGQGAYEQYF
clone size: .; J gene: TRBJ2-1; D gene: TRBD2; V gene: TRBV7-9; CDR3 DNA: TGTGCCAGCAGCGGACTAGCGGGAGGAGTGGGTGAGCAGTTCTTC; CDR3 protein: CASSGLAGGVGEQFF
clone size: .; J gene: TRBJ2-1; D gene: .; V gene: TRBV2; CDR3 DNA: TGTGCCAGCAGTGACCAGGGGAAGTGGCATCAGTTCTTC; CDR3 protein: CASSDQGKWHQFF
clone size: .; J gene: TRBJ1-3; D gene: TRBD1; V gene: TRBV9; CDR3 DNA: TGTGCCAGCAGCTCTCCGATGCGGACAGGGACAAGACTACTCGCCGGAAACACCATATATTTT; CDR3 protein: CASSSPMRTGTRLLAGNTIYF